What follows are 11 T cell receptor beta chains derived from one specimen sequenced in a study. MiXCR, run by TCRdb on the RT-PCR reads, gives a single entry per CDR3 protein. The sample records fewer than 800,000 distinct CDR3 sequences, 12% to 15% being singletons. Sequenced input: memory CD4+ T cells from blood. Every receptor here comes from a female donor in good health, serving as a healthy control.

The chain combines TRBV5-1 with TRBJ1-4; D remains unclear. The CDR3 totals 16 residues. The ends were cut back, 0 bases at V and 0 bases at J, with 9 bases in the middle. Germline values: CDR1 SGHRS, CDR2 YFSETQ. The CDR3 region is CASSLGGSATNEKLFF. CDR3 DNA sequence: TGCGCCAGCAGCTTGGGAGGCAGCGCAACTAATGAAAAACTGTTTTTT.

Many counts were recorded for this clonotype. Here the CDR3 DNA reads TGCGCCAGCAGCCAAGAGGCGCACTATGGCTACACCTTC. It is translated as CASSQEAHYGYTF. The J gene is TRBJ1-2, the V gene TRBV4-3; D gene ambiguous. Germline lookup yields CDR1 LGHNA and CDR2 YSLEER. Trimming took off 0 bases at V and 3 bases at J, with 5 bases between the two ends. The CDR3 sequence is 13 residues long.

The chain employs TRBV7-2 and TRBJ1-5, with D perhaps matching TRBD1 (6 bases). CDR1 SGHTA and CDR2 FQGNSA come from the germline V gene. V lost 9 bases and J lost 10, with 25 bases in between. CDR3 length: 15 residues. The CDR3 nucleotides are TGTGCCAGTCGACCTGGGGGCACCCCGCGAGAACCCCAGCATTTT. This encodes CASRPGGTPREPQHF.

The chain carries TRBV4-1 and TRBJ2-3, with D perhaps TRBD2 (5 bases). Trimming pared 0 bases from V and 4 bases from J, leaving 20 bases between. Germline V gene lookup returns CDR1 MGHRA and CDR2 YSYEKL. The length of the CDR3 is 18 residues. CDR3 in DNA: TGCGCCAGCAGCCAAGACGGTGGGAGAGGTTTTATGCCAGATACGCAGTATTTT. It yields the protein CASSQDGGRGFMPDTQYF.

For the CDR3, the DNA is TGTGCCAGCAGTTACTCGGGGTACGGACAGGGCCAGGAGACCCAGTACTTC. Amino acid sequence: CASSYSGYGQGQETQYF. The chain recombines TRBV6-2 or TRBV6-3 with TRBJ2-5, with TRBD1 matching 8 bases. V trimming: 0 bases; J trimming: 5 bases; junction bases outside the gene matches: 11. The CDR3 has 17 amino acids. Per the germline V gene, CDR1 is MNHEY and CDR2 is SVGEGT.

This clonotype was detected many times. The rearrangement uses TRBV6-5 and TRBJ2-4; TRBD2 aligns across 11 bases. Germline-derived CDR1 and CDR2 are MNHEY and SVGAGI. Trimming cost V 4 bases and J 6 bases; bases outside gene matches: 11. The CDR3 runs to 17 residues. The CDR3 protein is CASSLGLAGGRTNIQYF. The CDR3 DNA sequence: TGTGCCAGCAGTTTAGGGCTAGCGGGAGGCCGTACAAACATTCAGTACTTC.

The genes are TRBV6-2 or TRBV6-3 and TRBJ2-1; no definite D call. The CDR3 is made up of 14 amino acids. Trimming left V 0 bases short and J 10 bases short, with 13 bases between. CDR1 MNHEY and CDR2 SVGEGT come from the germline V gene. The CDR3 loop is CASSYSKSRSEQFF. The CDR3 nucleotides read TGTGCCAGCAGTTACTCGAAATCGAGGAGCGAGCAGTTCTTC.

The sample holds a few counts of this clonotype. This chain uses TRBV6-1 with TRBJ2-1, with D unclear. V was trimmed by 6 bases and J by 9 bases, leaving 9 bases between them. The CDR3 runs to 11 residues. Germline loops: CDR1 MNHNS, CDR2 SASEGT. The CDR3, as DNA: TGTGCCAGCAGGGACCCGGGTGAGCAGTTCTTC. Translation gives CASRDPGEQFF.

Here the CDR3 DNA reads TGTGCCAGCAGTGTTAACAGGGGGCAATCTGAAGCTTTCTTT. It encodes CASSVNRGQSEAFF. This sequence joins TRBV6-1 and TRBJ1-1, with TRBD1 identical over 9 bases. This CDR3 is 14 amino acids long. V gave up 4 bases and J gave up 6 bases; unmatched junction bases: 6. The germline gives CDR1 MNHNS, CDR2 SASEGT.

Details on this clonotype: This may stem from a read error, because a much larger clone lies one nucleotide away. The chain links TRBV12-3 or TRBV12-4 to TRBJ2-1, with no clear D. This CDR3 contains 14 residues. CDR3 amino acids: CASSFLARWNDQFF. DNA of the CDR3: TGTGCCAGCAGTTTTTTGGCTAGATGGAATGATCAGTTCTTC.

The chain couples TRBV20-1 to TRBJ2-7, with 8 bases aligning to TRBD1. Trimming at V came to 7 bases and at J to 1 base, leaving 12 bases not matched to a gene. This CDR3 contains 15 residues. The germline V gene has CDR1 DFQATT and CDR2 SNEGSKA (reference sequence). The CDR3 region is CSGAGGVVGSYEQYF. For the CDR3, the DNA is TGCAGTGGGGCAGGGGGCGTTGTTGGGTCCTACGAGCAGTACTTC.